This entry describes one TCR beta chain. This clonotype turned up a few times. No cognate antigen has been identified for it. The input lacks base qualities; no much larger clone sits a single base away. From the germline V gene, CDR1 is SGHTA and CDR2 is FQGNSA. The junction shows trimming of 5 bases on V and 5 bases on J, and the gene matches do not reach 5 bases of it. The CDR3 has 14 amino acids, counting the end cysteine and phenylalanine. Just the 42-base CDR3 DNA is kept, in frame starting at base 1. Every donor in the study was a healthy Caucasian. Three pairs of female monozygotic twins, all aged about 18 to 30 years, were included in the twin cohort. Peripheral blood mononuclear cells were used as the source from which RNA for TCR libraries was isolated. This sample stems from a study of identical twins (dated by TCRdb to the mid-2010s). General notes on the study: To test whether fetal clonotypes persist, this study deep-sequenced TCR alpha and beta repertoires from monozygotic twins, from unrelated adults of various ages, and from cord blood. Replicate twin experiments were performed at different times using different library preparation protocols to rule out contamination. Beyond this particular receptor, the publication reports: Abundant cord blood beta clonotypes had fewer insertions, young adult naive repertoires showed a similar but weaker trend, and memory repertoires showed no such trend. Zero-insertion analyses could be partly confounded by invariant T cells such as MAIT and iNKT, although diverse VJ usage argued against such confounding for most clonotypes. The excess sharing between twins in beta out-of-frame sequences was weaker because fewer shared sequences reduced the signal-to-noise ratio. Because the same donors could not be followed over many years, conclusions were based on cross-sectional statistical analysis. Out-of-frame TCR alpha sharing in monozygotic twins was systematically underestimated by recombination models, whereas sharing between unrelated individuals was in agreement with the recombination models. Out-of-frame TCR alpha sequences shared between twins showed an excess of low generation-probability sequences compared with coincidental sharing between unrelated individuals.

Library prep was done by 5' RACE. The sequencing machine was an Illumina HiSeq 2000. Template switching added a universal primer binding site, and the final cDNA carried a unique molecular identifier that allowed TCR cDNA molecules to be counted accurately. Specific primers in the conserved constant-segment region were used to synthesize first-strand cDNA for the TCR alpha and beta chains. To control for contamination, every cDNA library was double barcoded, receiving both a SMART-Mk sample barcode and Illumina barcodes. TruSeq adapter sequences, together with Illumina sample barcodes, were added in two successive PCR steps. The TCR alpha and beta cDNA libraries were sequenced on the Illumina HiSeq platform using custom primers. In the authors' own workflow: Unique molecular identifiers were extracted from raw reads with MiGEC, and CDR3 positions were determined with MiXCR. Recombination models were inferred per individual with the repgenHMM and IGoR tools using an EM algorithm. The tcR package in R was used for shared clonotype analysis, with sharing normalized by the product of cloneset sizes. To study raw recombination free of thymic and clonal selection effects, out-of-frame nonproductive sequences were analyzed. In-frame beta chains were kept once TCRdb had trimmed the public reads at Q25 with fastp and called clones with MiXCR. Every CDR3 protein is listed once, alongside the most common genes and DNA of its rows. TCRdb, rather than the study authors, made the V and J calls. This sample is represented by over 600,000 distinct CDR3 sequences; around 21% of them were singletons. The ten largest make up 4.3% of the sample.

These data were also reused for a study on T cells expressing NK-cell markers. The second study reports: TCR beta-chain repertoires were profiled in sorted CD3+CD56+NKG2C+, CD3+CD56+NKG2C- and CD3+CD56-NKG2C+ T-cell subsets from seven or eight donors. Of the eight sequenced donors, seven were found to be HCMV-seropositive and one was found to be HCMV-seronegative. To restrict sorting to alphabetaTCR-expressing T cells, an anti-gammadeltaTCR antibody was added in several experiments. In over five donors, the dominant CD3+CD56+NKG2C+ clonotypes were among the top 10 CD8+ clonotypes and accounted for about 1.0-8% of CD8+ T cells. Those dominant clonotypes were again the most abundant among CD3+CD56-NKG2C+ cells in several donors, at roughly 28.3-60.1%. It remained unclear whether the expanded NKG2C-expressing T cell clones were specific for HCMV antigens. The eight sequenced donors were randomly selected healthy volunteers, three men and five women. A commercial ELISA kit detecting HCMV-specific IgG in serum was used to determine HCMV serostatus. Bulk peripheral blood T-cell repertoires were additionally sequenced from unsorted PBMC for over five donors. Reads were demultiplexed and grouped by UMI with MIGEC, and clonotypes were assembled and quantified with MiTCR. To exclude erroneous sequences, any TCR cDNA sequence not supported by at least two reads was discarded. The tcR package was used for downstream repertoire analysis, with clonotypes matched between fractions based on CDR3 nucleotide sequence plus V segment. Antigen specificity was annotated against VDJdb with VDJmatch, allowing one amino acid substitution in CDR3.

The chain uses TRBV7-2 and TRBJ2-1, with 8 bases in between that match TRBD1. The clonotype was recovered from a woman aged 18-29 years in good health. The specimen was PBMCs. For the CDR3, the sequence is CASSVETGDNEQFF. In nucleotide form, the sequence is TGTGCCAGCAGCGTAGAGACAGGGGACAATGAGCAGTTCTTC.